These 31 T cell receptor beta chains came from one sample sequenced in a study of blood T cells in healthy people across ages. Primers used in a second PCR of about 7 to 11 cycles were a sample-barcoded 5' primer and a J-beta primer mix. TCRdb re-called the 5' RACE reads through MiXCR, storing one row per CDR3 protein. The repertoire consists of 250,000 to 300,000 distinct CDR3 sequences, with around 30% occurring once and the leading ten covering approximately 30%. The sample taken for sequencing was blood. All receptors come from a woman aged 70 to 79 in good health.

This clonotype was recorded many times. This chain links TRBV3-1 with TRBJ2-3; D may be TRBD1 or TRBD2 (5 bases each). This CDR3 region has 15 residues. In germline, CDR1 is LGHDT, CDR2 YNNKEL (reference sequence). The V gene lost 4 bases and the J gene lost 6 bases, with 17 bases spanning the gap. CDR3 amino acids: CASSLSRGPGDTQYF. The DNA of the CDR3 is TGTGCCAGCAGCCTCTCCCGGGGACCGGGGGATACGCAGTATTTT.

This clonotype has a count of ten or more. This chain connects TRBV24-1 to TRBJ2-1; no firm D call. This CDR3 region has 13 residues. CDR1 and CDR2 from the germline V gene are KGHDR and SFDVKD. The ends were cut back, 3 bases at V and 6 bases at J, with 8 bases in the middle. CDR3 sequence reads: CATSDRTPNEQFF. DNA for the CDR3: TGTGCCACCAGTGATCGGACGCCCAATGAGCAGTTCTTC.

CDR3 residues: CSAETHRRTEQYF. The DNA of the CDR3 is TGCAGCGCAGAGACACACCGGAGAACTGAGCAGTACTTC. The rearrangement joins TRBV29-1 to TRBJ2-7, with D uncertain. CDR1 and CDR2 from the germline V gene are SQVTM and ANQGSEA. This CDR3 spans 13 amino acids. Trimming stripped 7 bases from V and 7 bases from J, with 20 bases between.

A few counts support this clonotype. The chain carries TRBV7-9 and TRBJ1-1; no reliable D call. Trimming took off 5 bases at V and 1 base at J, with 11 bases between the two ends. This CDR3 contains 14 residues. Germline loops: CDR1 SEHNR, CDR2 FQNEAQ (reference sequence). The CDR3 sequence: CASSQQSRNTEAFF. CDR3 nucleotides: TGTGCCAGCAGCCAGCAATCCAGGAACACTGAAGCTTTCTTT.

At least ten counts were recorded for this clonotype. One end of the junction does not line up with germline, which may come from a read error. V and J are TRBV28 and TRBJ2-1; 9 nucleotides line up with TRBD1. The V gene's germline CDR1 is MDHEN and CDR2 SYDVKM. The CDR3 is 16 amino acids. The CDR3 loop reads CASSIWGQGSYNEQFF. The CDR3 nucleotides are TGTGCCAGCAGTATATGGGGACAGGGCTCCTACAATGAGCAGTTCTTC.

The CDR3 region has the DNA TGTGCCAGCAGCGTAGGAGGATGGCTAGACGTCGGCAATGAGCAGTTCTTC. Protein sequence: CASSVGGWLDVGNEQFF. The chain is built from TRBV9 and TRBJ2-1, with D uncertain. Germline V gene data show CDR1 as SGDLS and CDR2 as YYNGEE. CDR3 length: 17 amino acids. Trimming left V 0 bases short and J 6 bases short, with 19 bases between.

As DNA, the CDR3 is TGTGCCAGCAGCCAAGTGGGCACAGATACGCAGTATTTT. Its protein product is CASSQVGTDTQYF. The V call is TRBV14, the J call TRBJ2-3; D is unclear. There are 13 residues in the CDR3. Germline V CDR1 and CDR2: SGHDN, FVKESK. The V end was cut by 1 base, the J end by 1 base, with 3 bases between.

The chain recombines TRBV2 with TRBJ1-3, with 7 bases that match TRBD1. After removal of 7 bases from V and 16 bases from J, the junction contained 16 bases not matched to a gene. CDR3 length: 13 residues. The germline CDR1 and CDR2 sequences are SNHLY and FYNNEI. CDR3 nucleotides: TGTGCCAGCAAGGGGGACCACTCCGGGACAGATTATTTT. It yields the protein CASKGDHSGTDYF.

The J gene is TRBJ2-7, the V gene TRBV6-1; no clear D. Trimming removed 4 bases from V and 7 bases from J, with 11 bases in between. The CDR3 totals 12 residues. Germline values: CDR1 MNHNS, CDR2 SASEGT. The CDR3 sequence is CASSGGPREQYF. CDR3 bases: TGTGCCAGCAGTGGCGGACCGCGGGAGCAGTACTTC.

This chain uses TRBV10-3 with TRBJ2-3; 9 bases map to TRBD1. This CDR3 has 16 amino acids. CDR1 is ENHRY, CDR2 SYGVKD, per germline. Trimming removed 3 bases from V and 0 bases from J; junction bases left unmatched: 4. The CDR3: CAISDRDRDSTDTQYF. CDR3 in DNA: TGTGCCATCAGTGACCGGGACAGGGATAGCACAGATACGCAGTATTTT.

The rearrangement joins TRBV20-1 to TRBJ2-1; maybe TRBD1 (5 bases). CDR3 length equals 15 residues. V was cut by 4 bases and J by 8 bases, with 21 bases left in between. Germline V lookup: CDR1 DFQATT, CDR2 SNEGSKA (reference sequence). The CDR3: CSAIPTRLVGHEQFF. CDR3 nucleotides: TGCAGTGCTATCCCAACTCGGCTCGTGGGGCATGAGCAGTTCTTC.

The genes are TRBV28 and TRBJ1-4, with D perhaps matching TRBD1 (5 bases). Germline assignment: CDR1 MDHEN and CDR2 SYDVKM. The length of the CDR3 is 14 residues. The V end lost 1 base, the J end lost 8 bases, and 11 bases lay between the germline ends. CDR3 residues: CASSLYGGGEKLFF. CDR3 DNA sequence: TGTGCCAGCAGTTTATACGGGGGTGGAGAAAAACTGTTTTTT.

V is TRBV10-3 and J is TRBJ2-2, with D uncertain. The germline CDR1 and CDR2 sequences are ENHRY and SYGVKD. Between the trimmed V and J ends, which lost 8 bases and 4 bases, there was a span of 8 bases. The CDR3 contains 12 residues. DNA for the CDR3: TGTGCCATCGGTAAAGGCACCGGGGAGCTGTTTTTT. Amino acids: CAIGKGTGELFF.

This clonotype was observed a handful of times. V usage is TRBV5-6 and J usage is TRBJ2-5; 7 nucleotides match TRBD1. CDR3 size: 15 residues. Trimming cost V 0 bases and J 3 bases; bases outside gene matches: 5. The germline CDR1 and CDR2 sequences are SGHDT and YYEEEE. The CDR3 region is CASSLAADREETQYF. Written as DNA, the CDR3 is TGTGCCAGCAGCTTGGCCGCAGACAGGGAAGAGACCCAGTACTTC.

This chain uses TRBV29-1 with TRBJ2-3, with D hard to call. Trimming took off 8 bases at V and 2 bases at J, with 11 bases between the two ends. Germline V CDR1 and CDR2: SQVTM, ANQGSEA. The CDR3 sequence is 12 residues long. CDR3 protein: CSIEDHTDTQYF. The CDR3 DNA follows: TGCAGCATCGAGGACCACACAGATACGCAGTATTTT.

This clonotype appeared a few times. The chain employs TRBV20-1 and TRBJ2-3; D uncertain. Trimming cost V 3 bases and J 2 bases, with 9 bases left between them. CDR1 DFQATT and CDR2 SNEGSKA come from the germline V gene (reference sequence). The CDR3 runs 13 residues. The chain's CDR3 is CSASRVLTDTQYF. The CDR3 nucleotides read TGCAGTGCTAGTCGTGTACTCACAGATACGCAGTATTTT.

V gene TRBV6-5 combines with J gene TRBJ1-5; D is uncertain. The V end lost 4 bases, the J end lost 1 base, and 20 bases lay between the germline ends. CDR3 length: 18 amino acids. Germline values: CDR1 MNHEY, CDR2 SVGAGI. CDR3 sequence (DNA): TGTGCCAGCAGTTCCGAACTAGGGCGCGGTGGCAGCAATCAGCCCCAGCATTTT. Translation gives CASSSELGRGGSNQPQHF.

The chain employs TRBV6-2 or TRBV6-3 and TRBJ2-7, with D possibly TRBD1 on 5 matching bases. The CDR3 sequence is 14 residues long. In germline, CDR1 is MNHEY, CDR2 SVGEGT. The V end lost 7 bases, the J end lost 3 bases, and 16 bases lay between the germline ends. The CDR3 DNA reads TGTGCCAGCACCCCAGGGCCTAGGGACTACGAGCAGTACTTC. As protein: CASTPGPRDYEQYF.

This clonotype has just a few counts. This CDR3 reads CASRRENYGYTF. CDR3 nucleotide sequence: TGCGCCAGCCGGCGGGAGAACTATGGCTACACCTTC. The J gene is TRBJ1-2, the V gene TRBV5-1, with D uncertain. Between the trimmed V and J ends, which lost 7 bases and 2 bases, there was a span of 9 bases. The CDR3 is 12 residues long. Per the germline V gene, CDR1 is SGHRS and CDR2 is YFSETQ.

The chain couples TRBV18 to TRBJ2-5, with a tentative D call TRBD1 (6 bases). The end of the DNA is better explained by TRBJ2-7, so the J call may be wrong. The CDR3 is 14 residues long. Looked up from germline, CDR1 is KGHSH and CDR2 is LQKENI. The CDR3 DNA is TGTGCCAGCTCACAACTGGGACAAGTATACGAGCAGTACTTC. Translating gives CASSQLGQVYEQYF.

V and J are TRBV29-1 and TRBJ2-3; 15 bases align to TRBD2. The V gene end was trimmed by 6 bases and the J gene end by 11 bases; junction bases not matched to a gene: 6. CDR1 and CDR2 (germline): SQVTM, ANQGSEA. The CDR3 has 13 residues. This CDR3 reads CSVGLAGGPRQYF. CDR3 coding DNA: TGCAGCGTCGGACTAGCGGGAGGGCCTAGGCAGTATTTT.

The chain links TRBV12-3 or TRBV12-4 to TRBJ1-4, with D possibly being TRBD1 (5 bases). V dropped 3 bases and J dropped 10 bases, with 18 bases sitting between them. The CDR3 runs to 15 residues. CDR3 sequence: CASSLVSGAMGKLFF. The CDR3 nucleotides are TGTGCCAGCAGTTTGGTGTCCGGGGCCATGGGAAAACTGTTTTTT.

This clonotype was detected a few times. DNA of the CDR3: TGTGCCAGCAGCCTGGAGGTGCTAGGAAAACTGTTTTTT. Translating gives CASSLEVLGKLFF. This chain uses TRBV25-1 with TRBJ1-4; D unclear. Germline V CDR1 and CDR2: MGHDK, SYGVNS. The ends were cut back, 6 bases at V and 10 bases at J, with 15 bases in the middle. The CDR3 totals 13 residues.

V and J are TRBV5-5 and TRBJ2-1; TRBD1 might be the D (6 bases). This CDR3 spans 15 amino acids. V was pared by 4 bases and J by 7 bases, with 18 bases between. Germline V gene sequence: CDR1 SGHKS, CDR2 YYEKEE (reference sequence). Written as DNA, the CDR3 is TGTGCCAGCAGCCCGGACAGCGGAGCAGGGAATGAGCAGTTCTTC. It is translated as CASSPDSGAGNEQFF.

The chain carries TRBV20-1 and TRBJ2-7; TRBD1 might be the D (5 bases). V gave up 6 bases and J gave up 2 bases, with 20 bases separating them. Germline V gene data show CDR1 as DFQATT and CDR2 as SNEGSKA (reference sequence). The CDR3 has 15 residues. The CDR3 spells CSAKFLQGIPYEQYF. CDR3 DNA: TGCAGTGCCAAGTTCCTCCAGGGTATCCCCTACGAGCAGTACTTC.

This clonotype was seen many times. The chain links TRBV5-5 to TRBJ2-3; D gene unclear. This CDR3 comprises 16 residues. CDR1 SGHKS and CDR2 YYEKEE come from the germline V gene (reference sequence). V was cut by 4 bases and J by 2 bases, with 17 bases left in between. Here the CDR3 reads CASSQPTAAITDTQYF. In DNA form, the CDR3 reads TGTGCCAGCAGCCAGCCGACGGCAGCGATCACAGATACGCAGTATTTT.

The chain combines TRBV6-1 with TRBJ2-2; D call uncertain. Per germline, CDR1 MNHNS and CDR2 SASEGT. The CDR3 consists of 14 residues. V lost 0 bases to trimming and J lost 13 bases, with 15 bases between them. The CDR3 DNA is TGTGCCAGCAGTGAAGCGCTGTGGGTTTCGGCGCTGTTTTTT. This codes for CASSEALWVSALFF.

V gene TRBV7-9 combines with J gene TRBJ2-5; possibly TRBD2 for D (5 bases). Trimming took 2 bases from V and 7 from J, leaving 8 bases between them. Germline V CDR1 and CDR2: SEHNR, FQNEAQ (reference sequence). There are 12 residues in the CDR3. CDR3 coding DNA: TGTGCCAGCAGCTTAAGCGAGGGGACCCAGTACTTC. Encoded protein: CASSLSEGTQYF.

The V gene is TRBV4-3, the J gene TRBJ2-5; D gene ambiguous. Matching the DNA end better, TRBJ2-7 makes the J call doubtful. The germline CDR1 and CDR2 sequences are LGHNA and YSLEER. The CDR3 covers 15 residues. CDR3 loop: CASSQDLSGPYEQYF. Written as DNA, the CDR3 is TGCGCCAGCAGCCAAGATTTATCAGGTCCCTACGAGCAGTACTTC.

This clonotype was observed a handful of times. This rearrangement joins TRBV3-1 to TRBJ1-1; D is possibly TRBD1 (5 bases). The length of the CDR3 is 13 residues. Deletions cut 0 bases from V and 9 bases from J, with 11 bases between. Germline assignment: CDR1 LGHDT and CDR2 YNNKEL (reference sequence). DNA of the CDR3: TGTGCCAGCAGCCAAGAGTTTCGACAGCAAGCTTTCTTT. Amino acid sequence: CASSQEFRQQAFF.

About this clonotype: A much larger clone lies one base from this, so it may be a read error. J is TRBJ2-7 and V is TRBV20-1; 8 bases are shared with TRBD2. The CDR3 is 14 amino acids. CDR1 is DFQATT and CDR2 is SNEGSKA in the germline V gene (reference sequence). Trimming took 4 bases from V and 0 from J; bases not matched to a gene: 5. The CDR3 protein is CSAKTGRASYEQYF. The CDR3 DNA sequence: TGCAGTGCTAAAACCGGGAGGGCCTCCTACGAGCAGTACTTC.